The table lists the clone carrying this T cell receptor (beta chain) with a few counts. The antigen is undetermined. The data belong to a study of CD8+CD57+ T cells in acquired aplastic anemia. Study at large: DNA per sorted CD4+ or CD8+ sample ranged about 0.2 to 27.4 ug, averaging 3.2 ug. Reads per healthy sample averaged approximately 9.9 million (CD4+) and 11.0 million (CD8+). General study findings and limits: Controls and patients did not differ significantly in CD8+ Simpson's diversity.

Profiling that covered TCR beta VDJ and CDR3 relied on genomic DNA as its template. TCRdb redid the calling of the reads with MiXCR, one entry per CDR3 protein. The table has about 400,000 distinct CDR3 sequences, roughly 68% seen once; the top ten hold 3.5% to 4.5%. The germline gives CDR1 SGHAT, CDR2 FQDESV (reference sequence). The CDR3 extends over 14 amino acids. V trimming: 5 bases; J trimming: 2 bases; junction bases outside the gene matches: 3. The chain has TRBV11-1 and TRBJ1-2; 9 nucleotides agree with TRBD1. The receptor was derived from a human donor in good health, serving as a control. Sequencing was performed on sorted CD4+, CD8+, or CD8+CD57+ T cells (not recorded which) from PBMCs. The CDR3 coding sequence is TGTGCCAGCAGCCTGGGACAGGGAAACTATGGCTACACCTTC. This codes for CASSLGQGNYGYTF.